The 32 T cell receptor beta chains given below trace back to one sample, sequenced in a study of blood T cell repertoires in COVID-19. Using immunoSEQ multiplex PCR, the repertoire was profiled, and TCRdb retains in-frame clones only, with some absent. The table records under 300,000 clones, around 83% of them present only once. The specimen sequenced was peripheral blood. The receptors stem from a young woman with acute or convalescent COVID-19.

The chain recombines TRBV27 with TRBJ1-2; D perhaps matches TRBD1 (5 bases). The V and J ends lost 6 bases and 8 bases respectively, with 22 bases between them. CDR1 and CDR2 (germline): MNHEY, SMNVEV (reference sequence). The CDR3 sequence is 15 residues long. The CDR3 loop is CASSHPGEGLFGYTF. The CDR3 bases are TGTGCCAGCAGCCACCCTGGGGAGGGGTTGTTCGGCTACACCTTC.

The chain recombines TRBV7-9 with TRBJ2-7; D is ambiguous. This CDR3 has 13 amino acids. The germline CDR1 and CDR2 sequences are SEHNR and FQNEAQ (reference sequence). The V end lost 5 bases, the J end lost 6 bases, and 14 bases lay between the germline ends. CDR3 in amino acids: CASSPAGLGEQYF. The CDR3, as DNA: TGTGCCAGCAGCCCCGCAGGTCTCGGCGAGCAGTACTTC. The entire variable domain, with the rest obtained from reference TRBV7-9 and TRBJ2-7, is as follows: DTGVSQNPRHKITKRGQNVTFRCDPISEHNRLYWYRQTLGQGPEFLTYFQNEAQLEKSRLLSDRFSAERPKGSFSTLEIQRTEQGDSAMYLCASSPAGLGEQYFGPGTRLTVT.

This chain links TRBV19 with TRBJ2-3; a weak D match, TRBD1 (6 bases). CDR3 length: 13 residues. Per the germline V gene, CDR1 is LNHDA and CDR2 is SQIVND (reference sequence). V was clipped by 5 bases and J by 4 bases, with 10 bases between them. For the CDR3, the DNA is TGTGCCAGTAGTTTAGCAGGGGCAGATACGCAGTATTTT. Protein product: CASSLAGADTQYF.

The chain links TRBV5-1 to TRBJ2-1; D possibly corresponds to TRBD2 (6 bases). The ends were cut back, 5 bases at V and 4 bases at J, with 13 bases in the middle. The CDR3 sequence is 14 residues long. CDR1 is SGHRS and CDR2 is YFSETQ in the germline V gene. The DNA of the CDR3 is TGCGCCAGCAGGGTCGCGGGACCATACAATGAGCAGTTCTTC. Translating it yields CASRVAGPYNEQFF.

The CDR3 reads CASSLAGGPNEQFF. The CDR3 DNA follows: TGCGCCAGCAGCCTAGCGGGAGGGCCCAATGAGCAGTTCTTC. V gene TRBV5-1 combines with J gene TRBJ2-1, with 12 nucleotides matching TRBD2. V was pared by 4 bases and J by 6 bases, with 2 bases of the junction left unmatched. The CDR3 runs 14 residues. The germline V gene has CDR1 SGHRS and CDR2 YFSETQ.

This chain connects TRBV7-6 to TRBJ1-3; tentatively, D is TRBD1 (5 bases). Germline assignment: CDR1 SGHVS and CDR2 FNYEAQ. V lost 5 bases to trimming and J lost 0 bases, with 14 bases between them. The CDR3 is 16 residues long. DNA for the CDR3: TGTGCCAGCAGCCAGCCAGGGATAGGCTCTGGAAACACCATATATTTT. Its translation is CASSQPGIGSGNTIYF.

This chain links TRBV6-2 or TRBV6-3 with TRBJ2-7, with 9 bases that match TRBD1. CDR1 and CDR2 (germline): MNHEY, SVGEGT. Germline trimming cut 2 bases from V and 4 bases from J; bases unmatched to any gene: 6. The CDR3 consists of 15 residues. CDR3 in DNA: TGTGCCAGCAGTTACGGGACAGGGAGGCCGTACGAGCAGTACTTC. Translated: CASSYGTGRPYEQYF.

The chain recombines TRBV29-1 with TRBJ1-2; 7 bases fit TRBD1. This CDR3 region has 13 residues. J gave up 7 bases and V 4 bases, and 9 bases lay outside the gene matches. Germline V gene sequence: CDR1 SQVTM, CDR2 ANQGSEA. The CDR3 sequence is CSVALGGGGGYTF. CDR3 DNA: TGCAGCGTTGCGCTTGGAGGGGGCGGTGGCTACACCTTC.

The chain joins TRBV6-5 to TRBJ1-5; 8 bases fit TRBD1. V lost 4 bases to trimming and J lost 7 bases; unmatched junction nucleotides: 6. Per the germline V gene, CDR1 is MNHEY and CDR2 is SVGAGI. The CDR3 has 14 amino acids. CDR3 in amino acids: CASSSGQGSQPQHF. CDR3 nucleotides: TGTGCCAGCAGTTCAGGACAGGGAAGCCAGCCCCAGCATTTT.

This chain links TRBV30 with TRBJ2-3; D is unclear. The CDR3 spans 12 residues. The V end lost 0 bases, the J end lost 6 bases, and 7 bases lay between the germline ends. Germline CDR1 GTSNPN, CDR2 SVGIG (reference sequence). The CDR3 protein is CAWSVLTDTQYF. The CDR3 DNA reads TGTGCCTGGAGTGTACTAACTGATACGCAGTATTTT.

This clone is a singleton in its sample. The V gene is TRBV18, the J gene TRBJ1-2, with D possibly TRBD1 on 5 matching bases. The CDR3 consists of 13 residues. With 0 bases removed from V and 4 bases from J, the gap between germline ends came to 6 bases. Germline CDR1 and CDR2: KGHSH and LQKENI. CDR3: CASSPPGGYGYTF. CDR3 nucleotide sequence: TGTGCCAGCTCACCACCGGGGGGCTATGGCTACACCTTC.

This chain uses TRBV12-3 or TRBV12-4 with TRBJ2-7, with a possible D match to TRBD1 (5 bases). The CDR3 is 11 amino acids. The CDR3 DNA follows: TGTGCTAGCCACCAGGGCGGCGAGCAGTACTTC. It is translated as CASHQGGEQYF.

J is TRBJ2-2 and V is TRBV18; possibly TRBD2 for D (6 bases). V lost 1 base to trimming and J lost 3 bases, with 9 bases between them. From germline, CDR1 is KGHSH and CDR2 LQKENI. The CDR3 extends over 15 amino acids. The CDR3: CASSPRRGHTGELFF. The CDR3 DNA reads as TGTGCCAGCTCACCACGGCGGGGACACACCGGGGAGCTGTTTTTT.

The rearrangement links TRBV5-1 to TRBJ2-1; D may be TRBD2 (5 bases). The CDR3 is 12 amino acids. CDR1 is SGHRS and CDR2 is YFSETQ in the germline V gene. Trimming pared 0 bases from V and 8 bases from J, leaving 6 bases between. CDR3 DNA sequence: TGCGCCAGCAGCTTGGGAGGGTATGAGCAGTTCTTC. It specifies CASSLGGYEQFF.

The chain couples TRBV4-3 to TRBJ2-6, with D maybe TRBD2 (5 bases). The ends were cut back, 4 bases at V and 0 bases at J, with 13 bases in the middle. The CDR3 sequence is 17 residues long. CDR1 and CDR2 from the germline V gene are LGHNA and YSLEER. CDR3 region: CASSPDRGFSGANVLTF. The CDR3 DNA sequence: TGCGCCAGCAGCCCTGATCGAGGGTTCTCTGGGGCCAACGTCCTGACTTTC.

V is TRBV7-2 and J is TRBJ2-1; maybe TRBD2 (6 bases). The V end was cut by 3 bases, the J end by 12 bases, with 12 bases between. The germline V gene encodes CDR1 SGHTA and CDR2 FQGNSA. This CDR3 spans 12 amino acids. CDR3 loop: CASSFLGTGQFF. In DNA form, the CDR3 reads TGTGCCAGCAGCTTTTTGGGGACTGGGCAGTTCTTC.

The gene calls are TRBV5-1 and TRBJ2-1; 8 nucleotides agree with TRBD2. Unmatched junction bases numbered 9, after V lost 3 bases and J lost 4 bases. The CDR3 contains 16 residues. Germline V CDR1 and CDR2: SGHRS, YFSETQ. This CDR3 reads CASSYTAGGHYNEQFF. The CDR3 DNA reads TGCGCCAGCAGCTATACGGCGGGAGGCCATTACAATGAGCAGTTCTTC.

The chain joins TRBV4-3 to TRBJ2-7; 7 nucleotides match TRBD1. The germline V gene encodes CDR1 LGHNA and CDR2 YSLEER. The V and J ends lost 0 bases and 3 bases, in that order; junction bases with no gene match: 5. The CDR3 extends over 15 amino acids. CDR3 in DNA: TGCGCCAGCAGCCAAGATGGACAGGCCTACTACGAGCAGTACTTC. It specifies CASSQDGQAYYEQYF.

The chain couples TRBV4-1 to TRBJ2-2; 7 nucleotides line up with TRBD1. Germline values: CDR1 MGHRA, CDR2 YSYEKL. J was trimmed by 4 bases and V by 4 bases; bases with no gene match: 0. This CDR3 is built from 13 residues. The CDR3 region is CASSRDSTGELFF. The DNA for the CDR3 is TGCGCCAGCAGCCGGGACAGCACCGGGGAGCTGTTTTTT.

This chain links TRBV12-5 with TRBJ1-2, with 12 bases fitting TRBD1. The CDR3 contains 18 residues. Germline trimming cut 0 bases from V and 7 bases from J; bases unmatched to any gene: 12. Germline lookup yields CDR1 LGHNT and CDR2 FRNRAP. CDR3 region: CASGLVWDRGPPRSGYTF. The DNA of the CDR3 is TGTGCTAGTGGTTTGGTATGGGACAGGGGGCCCCCTCGGTCTGGCTACACCTTC.

The chain combines TRBV4-3 with TRBJ2-7, with 7 bases aligning to TRBD1. Germline trimming cut 1 base from V and 2 bases from J; bases unmatched to any gene: 5. Per germline, CDR1 LGHNA and CDR2 YSLEER. The CDR3 is 15 amino acids. DNA for the CDR3: TGCGCCAGCAGCCAAGGACAGGGCCCTACCTACGAGCAGTACTTC. It codes for CASSQGQGPTYEQYF.

There are many counts of this clone. The chain joins TRBV6-5 to TRBJ2-7, with D possibly matching TRBD1 (6 bases). This CDR3 has 13 amino acids. V was trimmed by 0 bases and J by 11 bases, leaving 14 bases between them. Germline CDR1 is MNHEY and CDR2 is SVGAGI. The CDR3 DNA reads TGTGCCAGCAGTTACTCGCGTATGGCAGGGGAGTACTTC. It encodes CASSYSRMAGEYF.

This clone occurred a few times. The chain combines TRBV7-9 with TRBJ2-1, with D possibly TRBD2 on 5 matching bases. The CDR3 spans 13 residues. The germline V gene encodes CDR1 SEHNR and CDR2 FQNEAQ (reference sequence). V was clipped by 2 bases and J by 7 bases, with 9 bases between them. CDR3 protein: CASSLYRGNEQFF. CDR3 DNA sequence: TGTGCCAGCAGCTTATATCGGGGAAATGAGCAGTTCTTC.

The CDR3 DNA sequence: TGTGCCATCAGTGAGTCTTCGGGTAATTCACCCCTCCACTTT. Protein sequence: CAISESSGNSPLHF. This chain joins TRBV10-3 and TRBJ1-6, with D hard to call. The V and J ends lost 0 bases and 6 bases respectively, with 6 bases between them. The CDR3 runs 14 residues. Germline V gives CDR1 ENHRY, CDR2 SYGVKD.

The rearrangement links TRBV30 to TRBJ2-5; TRBD2 agrees at 11 bases. Losses at the gene ends were 4 bases for V and 4 bases for J; bases not matched to a gene: 8. This CDR3 has 15 residues. CDR1 and CDR2 (germline): GTSNPN, SVGIG (reference sequence). The CDR3 protein is CAWNTIAGGRETQYF. CDR3 coding DNA: TGTGCCTGGAACACGATAGCGGGAGGGAGAGAGACCCAGTACTTC.

There are a few counts of this clone. The J gene is TRBJ2-1, the V gene TRBV4-3; D might be TRBD1 (6 bases). Germline loops: CDR1 LGHNA, CDR2 YSLEER. The CDR3 length is 17 residues. Trimming took 0 bases from V and 2 from J, leaving 14 bases between them. The CDR3 region is CASSQDIHRATYNEQFF. CDR3 DNA: TGCGCCAGCAGCCAAGATATTCACAGGGCTACCTACAATGAGCAGTTCTTC.

The chain recombines TRBV6-1 with TRBJ2-1, with D maybe TRBD1 (6 bases). V lost 6 bases to trimming and J lost 3 bases, with 15 bases between them. The CDR3 length is 15 residues. The germline gives CDR1 MNHNS, CDR2 SASEGT. The CDR3 protein is CASRKEQGSYNEQFF. CDR3 bases: TGTGCCAGCAGGAAAGAACAGGGAAGCTACAATGAGCAGTTCTTC.

The gene calls are TRBV4-1 and TRBJ2-7; tentatively, D is TRBD2 (5 bases). Germline loops: CDR1 MGHRA, CDR2 YSYEKL. The CDR3 is made up of 15 amino acids. V shed 1 base and J shed 0 bases, with 10 bases lying between them. DNA for the CDR3: TGCGCCAGCAGCCAAGGAGGAACTAGCTCCTACGAGCAGTACTTC. Translating gives CASSQGGTSSYEQYF.

This clone was observed a handful of times. CDR3 nucleotide sequence: TGTGCCAGCAGCTTGAAGGGGGAGGGAAAAAACATTCAGTACTTC. This sequence encodes CASSLKGEGKNIQYF. The chain uses TRBV5-7 and TRBJ2-4; possibly TRBD2 for D (7 bases). TRBV5-7 is annotated as an ORF whose role is uncertain. V was clipped by 1 base and J by 4 bases, with 12 bases between them. The CDR3 loop spans 15 amino acids.

J is TRBJ2-1 and V is TRBV5-1; 7 positions agree with TRBD2. V lost 6 bases, J lost 6 bases, and 12 bases stayed unmatched. The CDR3 has 15 amino acids. The V gene's germline CDR1 is SGHRS and CDR2 YFSETQ. The CDR3 nucleotides are TGCGCCAGCAACCCAACTAGCGTAGAATTCAATGAGCAGTTCTTC. Protein sequence: CASNPTSVEFNEQFF.

The rearrangement uses TRBV9 and TRBJ2-6; 11 bases are shared with TRBD2. The CDR3 totals 18 residues. The junction had 6 bases not matched to a gene; V was cut back by 3 bases and J by 1 base. Germline-derived CDR1 and CDR2 are SGDLS and YYNGEE. The CDR3, as DNA: TGTGCCAGCAGCGGGGGACTAGCGGATACTTCTGGGGCCAACGTCCTGACTTTC. Protein product: CASSGGLADTSGANVLTF.

This clone was seen once. As DNA, the CDR3 is TGTGCCAGCAGCCAAAGATCGCGGGGTTCCACCGGGGAGCTGTTTTTT. It yields the protein CASSQRSRGSTGELFF. The chain combines TRBV14 with TRBJ2-2; TRBD2 is a possible D gene (6 bases). The CDR3 contains 16 residues. Germline V gene data show CDR1 as SGHDN and CDR2 as FVKESK. Trimming shortened V by 2 bases and J by 4 bases, and 14 bases separated the two germline ends.